The T cell receptor (beta chain) under discussion was sequenced for a study of human versus mouse CDR3 diversity and MHC coevolution. Per germline, CDR1 SGHTA and CDR2 FQGNSA. The V gene lost 1 base and the J gene lost 9 bases, with 10 bases spanning the gap. The CDR3 is made up of 14 amino acids. Regarding this clone: The antigen is unknown.

The study's findings and limits: Compared with mice, human CDR3s carried more deletions and insertions on average. Humans had the largest estimated TCR beta repertoire, 1.5 million to 2 million clonotypes.

Naive CD4 T cells, CD45RO-negative and CD62L-positive, were flow-sorted from PBMCs. Clones were read by immunoSEQ multiplex PCR, and TCRdb kept only the in-frame ones, dropping some. The table includes tens of thousands of clones, over 85% detected once. The V gene is TRBV7-2, the J gene TRBJ1-6; possibly TRBD1 for D (5 bases). The sequence was collected from a person aged 30-70 years in good health. The sample consisted of naive CD4+ T cells from blood. Documented subset: CD45RO-negative CD62L-positive naive CD4 T cells. CDR3 protein: CASSLGRASSPLHF. DNA for the CDR3: TGTGCCAGCAGCTTAGGCAGGGCGTCTTCACCCCTCCACTTT. The full variable domain, rest sourced from reference TRBV7-2 and TRBJ1-6, is GAGVSQSPSNKVTEKGKDVELRCDPISGHTALYWYRQSLGQGLEFLIYFQGNSAPDKSGLPSDRFSAERTGGSVSTLTIQRTQQEDSAVYLCASSLGRASSPLHFGNGTRLTVT.